The clone carrying this T cell receptor beta chain was found a few times. This specimen belongs to a study of blood T cells in healthy people across ages. Whole-study context: For every two T cells, template switching captured about one barcoded beta molecule.

For the second PCR, which ran for roughly 6 to 12 cycles, a sample-barcoded 5' primer and a J-beta primer mix were used. TCRdb itself ran the 5' RACE reads through MiXCR, one entry per CDR3 protein. The sample lists more than 1,400,000 distinct CDR3 sequences; 42% were seen once. CDR3 length: 15 amino acids. Germline trimming cut 7 bases from V and 3 bases from J; bases unmatched to any gene: 8. The authors isolated at least 6.5 million PBMCs per sample. The sequence derives from a woman aged 18-30 years in good health. The sequencing sample was made of blood. This rearrangement joins TRBV12-3 or TRBV12-4 to TRBJ2-1, with 8 bases identical to TRBD2. The chain's CDR3 is CASNSGATYYNEQFF. CDR3 in DNA: TGTGCCAGCAATAGCGGGGCGACTTACTACAATGAGCAGTTCTTC.